This T cell receptor (beta chain) was identified during a study of vaccination and CD4 T cells after COVID-19. Across the study: Overlapping peptides of the spike proteins of SARS-CoV-2, HCoV-NL63, HCoV-OC43 and HCoV-229E were used for cell stimulation.

The Oncomine TCR Beta short-read assay generated sequence data from the DNA of cultured CD4+ T cells. Each CDR3 protein is one row after TCRdb ran MiXCR on the PCR reads. The sample lists around 22,000 distinct CDR3 sequences; 30% to 35% were seen once. Treatment of the sample: roughly ten-day PBMC culture with coronavirus spike peptide pools or control peptides (ViraFEST assay). TCR sequencing followed the expansion of antigen-specific T cells with peptide pools in ViraFEST. Concerning this clonotype itself: The antigen remains undetermined.

Germline values: CDR1 DFQATT, CDR2 SNEGSKA (reference sequence). V shed 5 bases and J shed 1 base, with 23 bases lying between them. The CDR3 runs 17 residues. The rearrangement links TRBV20-1 to TRBJ2-5, with D unclear. This receptor was obtained from a human donor with COVID-19. The specimen was cultured CD4+ T cells from blood. The chain's CDR3 is CSAARSVTVSIQETQYF. CDR3 bases: TGCAGTGCTGCCCGTTCGGTAACCGTCTCTATCCAAGAGACCCAGTACTTC.